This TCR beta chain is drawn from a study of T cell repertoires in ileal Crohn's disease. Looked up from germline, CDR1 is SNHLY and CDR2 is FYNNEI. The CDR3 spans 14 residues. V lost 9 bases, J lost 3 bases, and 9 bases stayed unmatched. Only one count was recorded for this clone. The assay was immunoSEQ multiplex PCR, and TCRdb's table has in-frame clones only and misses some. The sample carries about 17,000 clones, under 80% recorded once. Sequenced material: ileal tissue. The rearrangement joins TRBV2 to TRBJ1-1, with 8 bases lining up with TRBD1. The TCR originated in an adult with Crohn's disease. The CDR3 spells CASEGTGTYTEAFF. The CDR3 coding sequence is TGTGCCAGTGAGGGGACAGGCACTTACACTGAAGCTTTCTTT. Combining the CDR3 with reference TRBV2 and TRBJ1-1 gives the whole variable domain EPEVTQTPSHQVTQMGQEVILRCVPISNHLYFYWYRQILGQKVEFLVSFYNNEISEKSEIFDDQFSVERPDGSNFTLKIRSTKLEDSAMYFCASEGTGTYTEAFFGQGTRLTVV.